Presented here are 20 T cell receptor beta chains from one specimen sequenced in a study of blood T cell repertoires in COVID-19. Repertoires were generated with immunoSEQ multiplex PCR, while TCRdb's copy carries only in-frame clones and drops some. The sample includes 200,000 to 250,000 clones, approximately 80% of them seen just once. Sample: peripheral blood. The receptors derive from a human donor in a cohort sampled during active COVID-19.

The rearrangement uses TRBV30 and TRBJ1-1; 9 bases agree with TRBD1. Trimming took 7 bases from V and 5 from J; bases not matched to a gene: 11. CDR1 and CDR2 from the germline V gene are GTSNPN and SVGIG (reference sequence). The CDR3 has 14 amino acids. The DNA of the CDR3 is TGTGCCTTGAGCCCCGGGACAGGGATGACTGAAGCTTTCTTT. As protein: CALSPGTGMTEAFF. The full variable domain, with the rest looked up from reference TRBV30 and TRBJ1-1, is SQTIHQWPATLVQPVGSPLSLECTVEGTSNPNLYWYRQAAGRGLQLLFYSVGIGQISSEVPQNLSASRPQDRQFILSSKKLLLSDSGFYLCALSPGTGMTEAFFGQGTRLTVV.

V gene TRBV27 combines with J gene TRBJ2-3; D perhaps matches TRBD2 (7 bases). The germline gives CDR1 MNHEY, CDR2 SMNVEV (reference sequence). There are 15 residues in the CDR3. The V end was cut by 3 bases, the J end by 4 bases, with 14 bases between. The chain's CDR3 is CASSLGGRSPDTQYF. The CDR3 DNA follows: TGTGCCAGCAGTTTGGGGGGGCGAAGCCCAGATACGCAGTATTTT.

This CDR3 is CASSLAYAGESSYNEQFF. Here the CDR3 DNA reads TGTGCCAGCAGCTTAGCCTACGCGGGAGAAAGCTCCTACAATGAGCAGTTCTTC. This chain uses TRBV11-2 with TRBJ2-1; TRBD2 matches 7 bases. This CDR3 has 18 amino acids. V dropped 1 base and J dropped 0; count of bases not matched to a gene: 9. CDR1 is SGHAT, CDR2 FQNNGV, per germline.

This clone was observed at least ten times. V is TRBV7-8 and J is TRBJ1-2; 8 nucleotides line up with TRBD1. Trimming cost V 5 bases and J 0 bases; bases outside gene matches: 2. The CDR3 spans 14 residues. Germline CDR1 is SGHVS and CDR2 is FQNEAQ. The CDR3 protein is CASSGDRTNYGYTF. CDR3 nucleotides: TGTGCCAGCAGCGGGGACAGGACTAACTATGGCTACACCTTC.

The V gene is TRBV28, the J gene TRBJ1-3; 8 nucleotides line up with TRBD1. In germline, CDR1 is MDHEN, CDR2 SYDVKM. This CDR3 is built from 13 residues. V was clipped by 5 bases and J by 5 bases; unmatched bases: 2. The CDR3 is CASSTGGRNTIYF. CDR3 DNA sequence: TGTGCCAGCAGTACAGGGGGTCGAAACACCATATATTTT.

The rearrangement joins TRBV2 to TRBJ2-1, with 8 bases fitting TRBD1. The length of the CDR3 is 14 residues. The trim removed 6 bases at V and 3 bases at J, leaving 4 bases unmatched. CDR1 is SNHLY and CDR2 is FYNNEI in the germline V gene. CDR3 sequence reads: CASSRDRNYNEQFF. CDR3 DNA sequence: TGTGCCAGCAGCCGGGACAGGAACTACAATGAGCAGTTCTTC.

This chain links TRBV28 with TRBJ2-7, with a weak D call TRBD1 (5 bases). Trimming took 2 bases from V and 2 from J, leaving 10 bases between them. CDR1 is MDHEN and CDR2 is SYDVKM in the germline V gene. The CDR3 is made up of 14 amino acids. CDR3 bases: TGTGCCAGCAGTTTAAGCGACAGCCCCTACGAGCAGTACTTC. Translated, it gives CASSLSDSPYEQYF.

The J gene is TRBJ1-1, the V gene TRBV7-2; D ambiguous. The CDR3 has 13 amino acids. The V gene lost 3 bases and the J gene lost 0 bases, with 5 bases spanning the gap. The germline V gene has CDR1 SGHTA and CDR2 FQGNSA. The CDR3 bases are TGTGCCAGCAGCTTCCAGTTGAACACTGAAGCTTTCTTT. As protein: CASSFQLNTEAFF. The full variable domain, in which reference TRBV7-2 and TRBJ1-1 provide the parts outside the CDR3, is GAGVSQSPSNKVTEKGKDVELRCDPISGHTALYWYRQSLGQGLEFLIYFQGNSAPDKSGLPSDRFSAERTGGSVSTLTIQRTQQEDSAVYLCASSFQLNTEAFFGQGTRLTVV.

This sequence joins TRBV9 and TRBJ1-4, with D possibly TRBD1 on 5 matching bases. With 0 bases removed from V and 4 bases from J, the gap between germline ends came to 16 bases. This CDR3 contains 17 residues. Germline V gene sequence: CDR1 SGDLS, CDR2 YYNGEE. The CDR3 DNA is TGTGCCAGCAGCGTAGCCCAGGGCGGGGGGTTTAATGAAAAACTGTTTTTT. Protein sequence: CASSVAQGGGFNEKLFF.

The chain uses TRBV7-2 and TRBJ1-6, with 7 bases matching TRBD1. Trimming at V came to 5 bases and at J to 2 bases, leaving 12 bases not matched to a gene. This CDR3 contains 18 residues. Germline CDR1 SGHTA, CDR2 FQGNSA. CDR3 bases: TGTGCCAGCAGCCCTATTCCGACAGGGTGGACCTATAATTCACCCCTCCACTTT. This gives the protein CASSPIPTGWTYNSPLHF.

The chain's CDR3 is CASSFPQGDFAGGSTDTQYF. CDR3 nucleotides: TGTGCCAGCAGCTTCCCCCAGGGGGACTTCGCGGGGGGTAGCACAGATACGCAGTATTTT. The rearrangement uses TRBV7-8 and TRBJ2-3, with D maybe TRBD2 (8 bases). CDR3 size: 20 residues. Between the trimmed V and J ends, which lost 3 bases and 0 bases, there was a span of 25 bases. Germline V gene lookup returns CDR1 SGHVS and CDR2 FQNEAQ.

The chain uses TRBV6-6 and TRBJ2-5, with D perhaps matching TRBD2 (5 bases). CDR1 is MNHNY and CDR2 is SVGAGI in the germline V gene (reference sequence). Trimming shortened V by 2 bases and J by 1 base, and 11 bases separated the two germline ends. CDR3 length: 15 residues. The DNA of the CDR3 is TGTGCCAGCAGTTACGACGGACTCCTCCAAGAGACCCAGTACTTC. Translation: CASSYDGLLQETQYF.

This chain uses TRBV5-1 with TRBJ2-1; a possible D gene is TRBD2 (6 bases). Trimming removed 3 bases at V and 3 bases at J, with 19 bases between. The CDR3 loop spans 17 amino acids. Germline values: CDR1 SGHRS, CDR2 YFSETQ. In DNA, the CDR3 is TGCGCCAGCAGCTGGCCCCGGATAGCGGACATCTACAATGAGCAGTTCTTC. Translation: CASSWPRIADIYNEQFF.

The chain links TRBV7-8 to TRBJ2-4; D might be TRBD2 (6 bases). CDR3 length: 14 residues. Germline lookup yields CDR1 SGHVS and CDR2 FQNEAQ. V lost 3 bases to trimming and J lost 6 bases, with 12 bases between them. CDR3 region: CASSFREFGNIQYF. In DNA form, the CDR3 reads TGTGCCAGCAGCTTCCGGGAGTTTGGAAACATTCAGTACTTC.

The chain recombines TRBV25-1 with TRBJ2-3, with 10 bases that match TRBD1. Trimming cost V 6 bases and J 3 bases; bases outside gene matches: 0. The CDR3 consists of 13 residues. Germline CDR1 and CDR2: MGHDK and SYGVNS. The CDR3 region has the DNA TGTGCCAGCAGGGGACAGGGGACAGATACGCAGTATTTT. Protein product: CASRGQGTDTQYF.

The chain employs TRBV7-8 and TRBJ1-2, with a weak D call TRBD1 (5 bases). Germline lookup yields CDR1 SGHVS and CDR2 FQNEAQ. CDR3 length equals 16 residues. Trimming took off 2 bases at V and 4 bases at J, with 17 bases between the two ends. CDR3 DNA sequence: TGTGCCAGCAGCTTAATGTCGGGAACCGGGGGCTATGGCTACACCTTC. Protein: CASSLMSGTGGYGYTF.

With respect to this clone: A much bigger clone sits one base away, suggesting this may be a read error. Additional DNA sequences in this sample encode the identical CDR3. The chain uses TRBV27 and TRBJ1-6; no clear D gene. Germline V lookup: CDR1 MNHEY, CDR2 SMNVEV (reference sequence). V lost 0 bases, J lost 7 bases, and 4 bases lay in between. The CDR3 contains 13 residues. DNA for the CDR3: TGTGCCAGCAGTTTATCGAGGAATTCACCCCTCCACTTT. Its protein product is CASSLSRNSPLHF.

V and J are TRBV2 and TRBJ2-2; the D is unclear. This CDR3 spans 14 amino acids. Germline CDR1 and CDR2: SNHLY and FYNNEI. V shed 7 bases and J shed 1 base, with 10 bases lying between them. CDR3 region: CASKVAGNTGELFF. CDR3 DNA sequence: TGTGCCAGCAAGGTTGCAGGGAACACCGGGGAGCTGTTTTTT.

This clone appeared a single time. The chain recombines TRBV5-1 with TRBJ2-5; 7 bases are a match to TRBD2. After removal of 3 bases from V and 3 bases from J, the junction contained 8 bases not matched to a gene. Germline values: CDR1 SGHRS, CDR2 YFSETQ. The CDR3 extends over 15 amino acids. The CDR3, as DNA: TGCGCCAGCAGCTGGCGGGGGTACCGAGAAGAGACCCAGTACTTC. It specifies CASSWRGYREETQYF.

The CDR3, as DNA: TGTGCCAGCAGTTACGGGGGCGGCCCGACTAATTCACCCCTCCACTTT. Its protein product is CASSYGGGPTNSPLHF. The chain uses TRBV6-6 and TRBJ1-6; D perhaps matches TRBD1 (6 bases). This CDR3 comprises 16 residues. The V and J ends lost 2 bases and 6 bases respectively, with 14 bases between them. Germline CDR1 MNHNY, CDR2 SVGAGI (reference sequence).